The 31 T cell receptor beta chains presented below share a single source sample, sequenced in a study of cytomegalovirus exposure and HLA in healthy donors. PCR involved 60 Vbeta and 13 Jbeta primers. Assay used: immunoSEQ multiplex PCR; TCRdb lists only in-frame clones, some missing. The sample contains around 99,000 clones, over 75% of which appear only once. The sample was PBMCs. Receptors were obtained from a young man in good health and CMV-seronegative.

CDR3 in DNA: TGTGCCAGCAGTGTATCCACTGGGACAGTGAACACCGGGGAGCTGTTTTTT. This codes for CASSVSTGTVNTGELFF. V gene TRBV28 combines with J gene TRBJ2-2; 7 bases agree with TRBD1. The ends lost 5 bases at V and 1 base at J; junction bases unmatched: 10. Germline-derived CDR1 and CDR2 are MDHEN and SYDVKM. This CDR3 has 17 amino acids.

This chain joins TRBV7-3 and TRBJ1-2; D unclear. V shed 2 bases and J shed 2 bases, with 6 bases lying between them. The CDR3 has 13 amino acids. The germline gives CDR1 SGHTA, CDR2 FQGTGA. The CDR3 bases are TGTGCCAGCAGCTTAGGGCAGAACTATGGCTACACCTTC. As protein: CASSLGQNYGYTF. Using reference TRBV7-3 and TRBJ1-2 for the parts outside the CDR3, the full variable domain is GAGVSQTPSNKVTEKGKYVELRCDPISGHTALYWYRQSLGQGPEFLIYFQGTGAADDSGLPNDRFFAVRPEGSVSTLKIQRTERGDSAVYLCASSLGQNYGYTFGSGTRLTVV.

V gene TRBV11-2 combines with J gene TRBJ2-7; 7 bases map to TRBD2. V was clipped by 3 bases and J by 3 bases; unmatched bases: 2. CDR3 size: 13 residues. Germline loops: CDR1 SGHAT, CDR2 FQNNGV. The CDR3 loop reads CASSLTSFYEQYF. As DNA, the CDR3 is TGTGCCAGCAGCTTGACTAGCTTCTACGAGCAGTACTTC.

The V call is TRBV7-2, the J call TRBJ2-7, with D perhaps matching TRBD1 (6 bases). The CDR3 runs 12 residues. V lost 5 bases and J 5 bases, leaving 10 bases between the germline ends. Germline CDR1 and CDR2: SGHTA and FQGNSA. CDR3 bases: TGTGCCAGCAGCATCAGGGGTCACGAGCAGTACTTC. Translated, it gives CASSIRGHEQYF.

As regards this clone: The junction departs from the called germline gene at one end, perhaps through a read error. The DNA of the CDR3 is TGTGCCATCAGTGACGACAGGGGGCATAGCCACTTC. Translation gives CAISDDRGHSHF. The rearrangement links TRBV10-3 to TRBJ1-2; 10 bases are shared with TRBD1. This CDR3 region has 12 residues. Germline CDR1 is ENHRY and CDR2 is SYGVKD.

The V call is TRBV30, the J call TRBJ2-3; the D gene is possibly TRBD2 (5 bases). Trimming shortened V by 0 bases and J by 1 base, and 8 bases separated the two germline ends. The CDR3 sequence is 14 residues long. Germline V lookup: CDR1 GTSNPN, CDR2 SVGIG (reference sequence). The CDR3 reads CAWSVGSGTDTQYF. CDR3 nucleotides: TGTGCCTGGAGTGTTGGTAGCGGCACAGATACGCAGTATTTT.

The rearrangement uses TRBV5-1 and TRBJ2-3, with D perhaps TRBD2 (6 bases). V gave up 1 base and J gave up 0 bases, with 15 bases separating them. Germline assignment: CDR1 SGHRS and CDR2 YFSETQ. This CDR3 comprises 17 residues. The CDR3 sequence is CASSLSRGGISTDTQYF. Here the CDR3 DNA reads TGCGCCAGCAGCTTGAGTCGTGGGGGGATTAGCACAGATACGCAGTATTTT.

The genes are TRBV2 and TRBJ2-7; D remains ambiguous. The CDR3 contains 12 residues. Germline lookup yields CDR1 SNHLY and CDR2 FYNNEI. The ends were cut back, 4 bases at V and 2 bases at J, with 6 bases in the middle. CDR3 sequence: CASSGTAYEQYF. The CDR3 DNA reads TGTGCCAGCAGTGGCACGGCCTACGAGCAGTACTTC.

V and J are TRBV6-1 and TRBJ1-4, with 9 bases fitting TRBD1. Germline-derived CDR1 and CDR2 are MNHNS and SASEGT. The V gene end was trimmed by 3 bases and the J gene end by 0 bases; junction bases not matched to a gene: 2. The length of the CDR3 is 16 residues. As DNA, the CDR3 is TGTGCCAGCAGTGAGGGACAGGGAGCAACTAATGAAAAACTGTTTTTT. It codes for CASSEGQGATNEKLFF.

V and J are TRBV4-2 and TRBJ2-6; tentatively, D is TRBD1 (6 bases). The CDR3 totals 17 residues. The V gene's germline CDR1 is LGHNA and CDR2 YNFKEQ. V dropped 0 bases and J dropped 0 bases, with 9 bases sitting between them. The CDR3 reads CASSQDGQSSGANVLTF. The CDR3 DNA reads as TGTGCCAGCAGCCAAGATGGACAGAGCTCTGGGGCCAACGTCCTGACTTTC.

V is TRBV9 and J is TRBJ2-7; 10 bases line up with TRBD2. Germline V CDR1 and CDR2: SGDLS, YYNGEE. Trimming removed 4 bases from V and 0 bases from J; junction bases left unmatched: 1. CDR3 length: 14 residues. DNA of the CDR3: TGTGCCAGCAGCCGGACTAGCGGCTCCTACGAGCAGTACTTC. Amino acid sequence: CASSRTSGSYEQYF.

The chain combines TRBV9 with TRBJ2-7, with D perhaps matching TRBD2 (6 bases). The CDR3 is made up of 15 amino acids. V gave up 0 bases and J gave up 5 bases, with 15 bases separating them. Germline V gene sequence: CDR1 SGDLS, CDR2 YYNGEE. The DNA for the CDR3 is TGTGCCAGCAGCGTAGAGTCCCTAGCGACCAACGAGCAGTACTTC. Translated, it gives CASSVESLATNEQYF.

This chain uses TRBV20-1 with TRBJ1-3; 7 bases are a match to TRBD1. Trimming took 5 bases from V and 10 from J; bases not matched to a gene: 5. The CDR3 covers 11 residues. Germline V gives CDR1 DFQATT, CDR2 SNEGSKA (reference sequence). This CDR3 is CSALRQGTIYF. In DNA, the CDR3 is TGCAGTGCTCTACGACAGGGAACCATATATTTT.

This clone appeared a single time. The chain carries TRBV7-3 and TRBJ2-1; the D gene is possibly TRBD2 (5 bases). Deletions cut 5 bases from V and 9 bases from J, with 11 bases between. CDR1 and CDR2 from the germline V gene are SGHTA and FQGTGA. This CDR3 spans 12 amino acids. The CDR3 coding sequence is TGTGCCAGCAGCCGCGGAGGAGGTGAGCAGTTCTTC. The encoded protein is CASSRGGGEQFF.

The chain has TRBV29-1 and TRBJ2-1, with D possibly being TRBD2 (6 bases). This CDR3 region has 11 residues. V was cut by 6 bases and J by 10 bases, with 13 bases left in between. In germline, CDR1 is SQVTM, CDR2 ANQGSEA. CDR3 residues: CSVPSSVEQFF. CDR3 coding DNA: TGCAGCGTACCCTCTAGCGTAGAGCAGTTCTTC.

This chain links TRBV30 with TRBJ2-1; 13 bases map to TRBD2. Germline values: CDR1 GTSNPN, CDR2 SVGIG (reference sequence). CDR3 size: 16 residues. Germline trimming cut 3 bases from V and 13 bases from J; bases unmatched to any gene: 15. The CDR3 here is CAWSGETSGRLGAQFF. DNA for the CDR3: TGTGCCTGGAGCGGTGAGACTAGCGGGAGGTTGGGGGCTCAGTTCTTC. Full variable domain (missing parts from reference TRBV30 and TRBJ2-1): SQTIHQWPATLVQPVGSPLSLECTVEGTSNPNLYWYRQAAGRGLQLLFYSVGIGQISSEVPQNLSASRPQDRQFILSSKKLLLSDSGFYLCAWSGETSGRLGAQFFGPGTRLTVL.

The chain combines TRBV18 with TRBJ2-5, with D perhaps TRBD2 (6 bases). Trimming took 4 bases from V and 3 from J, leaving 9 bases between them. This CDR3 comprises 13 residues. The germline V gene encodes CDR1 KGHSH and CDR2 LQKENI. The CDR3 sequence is CASSLGLKETQYF. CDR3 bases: TGTGCCAGCTCACTGGGACTGAAAGAGACCCAGTACTTC.

Written as DNA, the CDR3 is TGTGCCAGCAGCGACAGGCAGCAACTGGATACGCAGTATTTT. It is translated as CASSDRQQLDTQYF. The rearrangement links TRBV7-9 to TRBJ2-3; tentatively, D is TRBD1 (6 bases). The CDR3 spans 14 residues. Per germline, CDR1 SEHNR and CDR2 FQNEAQ (reference sequence). V was shortened by 5 bases and J by 6 bases, with 15 bases between the two germline ends.

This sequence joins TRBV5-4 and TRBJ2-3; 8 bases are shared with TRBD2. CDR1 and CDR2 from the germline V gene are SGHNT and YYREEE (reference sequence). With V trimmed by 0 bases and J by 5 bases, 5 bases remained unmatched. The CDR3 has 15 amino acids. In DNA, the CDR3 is TGTGCCAGCAGCTTGGACGGGAGGGCCATAGATACGCAGTATTTT. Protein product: CASSLDGRAIDTQYF.

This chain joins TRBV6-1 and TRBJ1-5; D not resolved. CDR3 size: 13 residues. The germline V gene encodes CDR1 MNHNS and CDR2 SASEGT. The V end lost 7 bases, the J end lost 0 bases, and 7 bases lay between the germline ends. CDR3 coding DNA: TGTGCCAGCACCCGTTATAGCAATCAGCCCCAGCATTTT. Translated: CASTRYSNQPQHF.

Here the CDR3 reads CASSAGLAGGTYNEQFF. CDR3 DNA: TGTGCCAGCAGTGCTGGACTAGCGGGAGGAACCTACAATGAGCAGTTCTTC. The chain recombines TRBV2 with TRBJ2-1; TRBD2 aligns across 14 bases. The J segment lost 2 bases and the V segment lost 4 bases, leaving 4 bases of the junction unmatched. From germline, CDR1 is SNHLY and CDR2 FYNNEI. The CDR3 extends over 17 amino acids.

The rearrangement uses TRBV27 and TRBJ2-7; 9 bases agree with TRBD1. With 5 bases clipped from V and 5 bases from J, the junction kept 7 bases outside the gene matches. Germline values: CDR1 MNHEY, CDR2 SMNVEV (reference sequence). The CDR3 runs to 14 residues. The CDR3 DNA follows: TGTGCCAGCAGTGTACAGGGGGCGAACAACGAGCAGTACTTC. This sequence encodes CASSVQGANNEQYF.

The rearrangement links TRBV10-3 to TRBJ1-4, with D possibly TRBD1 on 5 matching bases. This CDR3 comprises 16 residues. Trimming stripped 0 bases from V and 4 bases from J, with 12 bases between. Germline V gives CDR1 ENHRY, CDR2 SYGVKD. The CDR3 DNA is TGTGCCATCAGTGAGTCCCTCCAGGGCAGTAATGAAAAACTGTTTTTT. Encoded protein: CAISESLQGSNEKLFF.

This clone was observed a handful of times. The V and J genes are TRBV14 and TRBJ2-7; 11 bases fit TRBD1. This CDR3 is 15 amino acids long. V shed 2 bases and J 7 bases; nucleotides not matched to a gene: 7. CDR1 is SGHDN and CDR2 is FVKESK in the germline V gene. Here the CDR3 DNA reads TGTGCCAGCAGCCAAACCGGGACAGGGGGTTGGGAGCAGTACTTC. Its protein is CASSQTGTGGWEQYF. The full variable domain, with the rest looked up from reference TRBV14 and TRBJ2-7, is EAGVTQFPSHSVIEKGQTVTLRCDPISGHDNLYWYRRVMGKEIKFLLHFVKESKQDESGMPNNRFLAERTGGTYSTLKVQPAELEDSGVYFCASSQTGTGGWEQYFGPGTRLTVT.

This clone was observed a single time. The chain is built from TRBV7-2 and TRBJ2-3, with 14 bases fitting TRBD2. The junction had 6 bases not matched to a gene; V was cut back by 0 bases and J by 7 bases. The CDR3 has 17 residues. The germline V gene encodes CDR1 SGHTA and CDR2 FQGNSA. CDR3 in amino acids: CASSLAPGTSGRNTQYF. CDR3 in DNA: TGTGCCAGCAGCTTAGCGCCCGGGACTAGCGGGAGAAATACGCAGTATTTT.

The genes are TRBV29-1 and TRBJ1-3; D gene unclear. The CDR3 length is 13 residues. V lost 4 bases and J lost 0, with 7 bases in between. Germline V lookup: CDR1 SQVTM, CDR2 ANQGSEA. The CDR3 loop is CSVAEHSGNTIYF. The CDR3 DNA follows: TGCAGCGTTGCTGAGCACTCTGGAAACACCATATATTTT.

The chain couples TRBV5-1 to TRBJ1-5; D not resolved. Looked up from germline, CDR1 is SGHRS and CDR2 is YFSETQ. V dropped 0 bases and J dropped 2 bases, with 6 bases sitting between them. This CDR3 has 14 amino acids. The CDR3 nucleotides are TGCGCCAGCAGCTTGGCCGCGGGCAATCAGCCCCAGCATTTT. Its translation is CASSLAAGNQPQHF.

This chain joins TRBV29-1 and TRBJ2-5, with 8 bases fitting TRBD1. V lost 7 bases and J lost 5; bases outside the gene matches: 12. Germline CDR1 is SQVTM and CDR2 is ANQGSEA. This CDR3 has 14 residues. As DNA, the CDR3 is TGCAGCGCCGCCCCCCGGACAGGGATGGAGACCCAGTACTTC. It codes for CSAAPRTGMETQYF.

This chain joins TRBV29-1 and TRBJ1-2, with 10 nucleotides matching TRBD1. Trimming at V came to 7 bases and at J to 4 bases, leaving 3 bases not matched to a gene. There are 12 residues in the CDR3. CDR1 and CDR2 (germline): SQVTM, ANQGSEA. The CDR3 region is CSADRGAYGYTF. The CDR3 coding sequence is TGCAGCGCGGACAGGGGGGCCTATGGCTACACCTTC.

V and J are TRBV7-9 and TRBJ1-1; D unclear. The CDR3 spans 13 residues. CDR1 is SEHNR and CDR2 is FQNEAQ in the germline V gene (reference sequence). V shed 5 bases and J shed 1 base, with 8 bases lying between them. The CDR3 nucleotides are TGTGCCAGCAGCCGAGACACGAACACTGAAGCTTTCTTT. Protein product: CASSRDTNTEAFF. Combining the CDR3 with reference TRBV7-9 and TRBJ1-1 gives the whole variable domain DTGVSQNPRHKITKRGQNVTFRCDPISEHNRLYWYRQTLGQGPEFLTYFQNEAQLEKSRLLSDRFSAERPKGSFSTLEIQRTEQGDSAMYLCASSRDTNTEAFFGQGTRLTVV.

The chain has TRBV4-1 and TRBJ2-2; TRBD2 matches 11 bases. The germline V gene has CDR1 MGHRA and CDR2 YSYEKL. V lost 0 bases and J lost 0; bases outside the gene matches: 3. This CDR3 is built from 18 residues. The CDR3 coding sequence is TGCGCCAGCAGCCAAGAGTCTAGCGGGGGGTCGAACACCGGGGAGCTGTTTTTT. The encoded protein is CASSQESSGGSNTGELFF.